This TCR beta chain was observed in a study of blood T cell repertoires in COVID-19. CDR1 and CDR2 from the germline V gene are SQVTM and ANQGSEA. The CDR3 contains 11 residues. The V gene end was trimmed by 7 bases and the J gene end by 10 bases; junction bases not matched to a gene: 4. Per the original methods: Estimates of nucleated cell counts were drawn from the amplification of reference gene primers. Measured with immunoSEQ multiplex PCR; TCRdb has only the in-frame clones, and not every one. That table is the source of V, J and clone size, and D and trimming were worked out from the DNA. The table records roughly 250,000 clones, more than 85% of them present only once.

The sequencing sample was made of peripheral blood. The rearrangement links TRBV29-1 to TRBJ1-4; 9 bases line up with TRBD1. The sequence was collected from a young man with acute or convalescent COVID-19. In nucleotides, the CDR3 is TGCAGCGCCGACAGGGGGGCAAAACTGTTTTTT. Its protein is CSADRGAKLFF.